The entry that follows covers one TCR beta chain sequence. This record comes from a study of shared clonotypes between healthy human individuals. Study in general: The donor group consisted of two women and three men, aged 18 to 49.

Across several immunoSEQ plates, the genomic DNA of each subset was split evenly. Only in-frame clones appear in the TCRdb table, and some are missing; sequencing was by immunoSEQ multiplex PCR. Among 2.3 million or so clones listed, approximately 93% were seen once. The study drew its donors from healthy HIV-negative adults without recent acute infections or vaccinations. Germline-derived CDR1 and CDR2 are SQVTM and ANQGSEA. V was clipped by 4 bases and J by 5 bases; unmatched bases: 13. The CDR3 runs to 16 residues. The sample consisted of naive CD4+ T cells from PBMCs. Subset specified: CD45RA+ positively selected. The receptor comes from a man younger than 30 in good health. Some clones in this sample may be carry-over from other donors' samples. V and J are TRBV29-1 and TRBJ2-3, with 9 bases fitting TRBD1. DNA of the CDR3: TGCAGCGTTGGAGCGGACAGGGGCCTCGAGGGAGATACGCAGTATTTT. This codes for CSVGADRGLEGDTQYF.